Each of the 3 T cell receptor beta chains below was sequenced from the same sample in a study of T cell repertoires in aging, cancer and after chemotherapy. Multiplex touch-down PCR with TRB-A/B primers amplified rearranged V-D-J TRB sequences. TCRdb passed the multiplex PCR reads through MiXCR, listing each CDR3 protein once. The table records some 3,100 distinct CDR3 sequences, about a fifth of them present only once. Amplification of TCR beta used genomic DNA extracted from peripheral blood. Material: blood. The source of these receptors is a human donor with a solid tumor.

By its share, this clonotype is medium-sized. The V gene is TRBV27, the J gene TRBJ1-6; D remains ambiguous. Germline V gene lookup returns CDR1 MNHEY and CDR2 SMNVEV (reference sequence). Trimming shortened V by 4 bases and J by 7 bases, and 11 bases separated the two germline ends. There are 14 residues in the CDR3. The CDR3 sequence: CASSSSRPNSPLHF. DNA for the CDR3: TGTGCCAGCAGTTCAAGTCGGCCCAATTCACCCCTCCACTTT.

In regard to this clonotype: A single base separates this from a much larger clone, so it may be a read error. The rearrangement uses TRBV27 and TRBJ2-7; a weak D match, TRBD2 (5 bases). The DNA end favors TRBJ2-1, so the J call may be wrong. CDR3 length: 14 amino acids. Per germline, CDR1 MNHEY and CDR2 SMNVEV (reference sequence). In nucleotides, the CDR3 is TGTGCCAGCAGTTTTGGACGGGGTTCCTACGAGCAGTTCTTC. It encodes CASSFGRGSYEQFF.

The chain joins TRBV19 to TRBJ1-1; 7 bases agree with TRBD1. The CDR3 covers 13 residues. Losses at the gene ends were 7 bases for V and 10 bases for J; bases not matched to a gene: 12. The V gene's germline CDR1 is LNHDA and CDR2 SQIVND (reference sequence). This CDR3 is CASMGQGGLGAFF. The DNA for the CDR3 is TGTGCCAGTATGGGGCAGGGGGGTTTGGGAGCTTTCTTT.